These T cell receptor beta chains were read from a single sample in a study of T-cell reconstitution after alpha-beta-depleted transplantation in children. One entry per CDR3 protein, called by TCRdb with MiXCR from the PCR reads. The table lists about 830,000 distinct CDR3 sequences, approximately 15% of them singletons, with approximately 5% in the top ten. This specimen was PBMCs, mostly from graft donor cells, taken 360 days after TCRalphabeta/CD19-depleted stem cell transplant. Receptor source: a male patient between 5 and 17 years old who had a stem cell transplant for acute lymphoblastic leukemia, so the T cells may come from the graft donor. CDR3s include the opening cysteine and the closing phenylalanine or tryptophan. The D gene is left open where the match is weak. Clone size is not always given. Where it is, it says once, few, many or a class for expanded clones.

j_call v_call d_call clone_size cdr3_nt cdr3_aa
TRBJ1-5 TRBV6-5 TRBD1 many TGTGCCAGCAAGGGACAGGGGAGAGGTCAGCCCCAGCATTTT CASKGQGRGQPQHF
TRBJ1-2 TRBV7-3 - many TGTGCCAGCAGCTCCCTCGGGAGAGGCGGAGGCTACACCTTC CASSSLGRGGGYTF
TRBJ2-5 TRBV27 - - TGTGCCAGCGGCTGGGGGTGGCGAGAGACCCAGTACTTC CASGWGWRETQYF
TRBJ2-5 TRBV20-1 TRBD2 few TGCAGTGCTAATCCACTAGCGGCAGCACAGTACTTC CSANPLAAAQYF
TRBJ2-1 TRBV13 - few TGTGCCAGCAGCTTACCCTTAGGACAGCAGTACAATGAGCAGTTCTTC CASSLPLGQQYNEQFF
TRBJ2-1 TRBV27 TRBD2 few TGTGCCAGCAGTTTATCTGGGAGGGCCATGGGAACGAGCTCCTACAATGAGCAGTTCTTC CASSLSGRAMGTSSYNEQFF
TRBJ1-5 TRBV6-5 - - TGTGCCAGCAGCTCCTCGGCCTATAGCAATCAGCCCCAGCATTTT CASSSSAYSNQPQHF
TRBJ2-7 TRBV29-1 - once TGCAGCGTTGAAGGCCGACCCCCTTACGAGCAGTACTTC CSVEGRPPYEQYF
TRBJ1-3 TRBV5-6 - few TGTGCCAGCAGCCACACATCCCGGACCTCTGGAAACACCATATATTTT CASSHTSRTSGNTIYF
TRBJ1-5 TRBV20-1 - - TGCAGTGCTAGAGATCCAGGTCGCAGCAATCAGCCCCAGCATTTT CSARDPGRSNQPQHF
TRBJ2-2 TRBV7-9 TRBD2 - TGTGCCAGCAGCCCCCTACTAGCGGGAGACGCCGGGGAGCTGTTTTTT CASSPLLAGDAGELFF
TRBJ1-2 TRBV24-1 - few TGTGCCACCAGTGACAGGGTCTATGGCTACACCTTC CATSDRVYGYTF
TRBJ2-7 TRBV20-1 TRBD2 few TGCAGTGCCCAGCGAGCGGGAGCGTACGAGCAGTACTTC CSAQRAGAYEQYF
TRBJ1-3 TRBV5-1 - - TGCGCCAGCAGCTTGGGACGGCGCTCTGGAAACACCATATATTTT CASSLGRRSGNTIYF
TRBJ1-6 TRBV5-1 - - TGCGCCAGCAGAGACAGGAGGAATTCACCCCTCCACTTT CASRDRRNSPLHF
TRBJ2-7 TRBV5-1 TRBD2 - TGTGCCAGCAGTCTAACTAGCGGTCTCTCCTACGAGCAGTACTTC CASSLTSGLSYEQYF
TRBJ2-1 TRBV19 TRBD2 - TGTGCCAGTAGTATAGAGACTAGCGGATACAATGAGCAGTTCTTC CASSIETSGYNEQFF
TRBJ2-5 TRBV7-9 TRBD1 - TGTGCCAGCAGCTTATGGACAGGGTACCAAGAGACCCAGTACTTC CASSLWTGYQETQYF
TRBJ2-1 TRBV11-2 TRBD2 - TGTGCCAGCAGCTCCCCGTGGGGTAGCGGGAGAGCGGGTGAGCAGTTCTTC CASSSPWGSGRAGEQFF
TRBJ2-3 TRBV24-1 TRBD1 many TGTGCCACCAGCGGGACAGGGTTTGGAGCAGATACGCAGTATTTT CATSGTGFGADTQYF
TRBJ2-7 TRBV29-1 TRBD2 - TGCAGCGTTGAATCCCGTACTAGCGGGATCTACGAGCAGTACTTC CSVESRTSGIYEQYF
TRBJ2-1 TRBV12-3/TRBV12-4 TRBD2 - TGTGCCAGCAGCCCAGAGGGGACTAGCGGGGGCCATGAGCAGTTCTTC CASSPEGTSGGHEQFF
TRBJ2-1 TRBV6-1 - - TGTGCCACTACAGTTTATCCTCGCTCCAACAATGAGCAGTTCTTC CATTVYPRSNNEQFF
TRBJ2-1 TRBV3-1 - few TGTGCCAGCAGCCTAAAGGGAGTACCTTACAATGAGCAGTTCTTC CASSLKGVPYNEQFF
TRBJ2-6 TRBV7-9 - many TGTGCCAGCAGAGCTGGGGCCAACGTCCTGACTTTC CASRAGANVLTF
TRBJ2-7 TRBV7-9 - - TGTGCCAGCAGCTTAGCGAGGCTAGGTACCTACGAGCAGTACTTC CASSLARLGTYEQYF
TRBJ1-4 TRBV15 - few TGTGCCACCAGCGGCGGGACGTATAATGAAAAACTGTTTTTT CATSGGTYNEKLFF
TRBJ1-1 TRBV29-1 - few TGCAGCGTTCCCCAGGGAGGGGTGGACACTGAAGCTTTCTTT CSVPQGGVDTEAFF
TRBJ1-5 TRBV2 - - TGTGCCAGCAGTAGAGGGGGGGCGGCGAGCAATCAGCCCCAGCATTTT CASSRGGAASNQPQHF
TRBJ1-3 TRBV10-3 TRBD1 many TGTGCCATCGCCGGACAGGGCCACTCTGGAAACACCATATATTTT CAIAGQGHSGNTIYF
TRBJ1-2 TRBV6-5 - - TGTGCCAGCAGTTACTCGATCCCGAGGGGGACTGGCTACACCTTC CASSYSIPRGTGYTF
TRBJ1-4 TRBV18 - many TGTGCCAGCTCACTAATTTGGGGGACGCCTGATAATGAAAAACTGTTTTTT CASSLIWGTPDNEKLFF
TRBJ1-2 TRBV5-1 - - TGCGCCAGCAGCTTGATTGCCTCGTATGGCTACACCTTC CASSLIASYGYTF
TRBJ2-2 TRBV6-4 TRBD1 many TGTGCCAGCAGTATGGGACAGTCGAACACCGGGGAGCTGTTTTTT CASSMGQSNTGELFF
TRBJ2-1 TRBV5-1 - - TGCGCCAGCAGCCGGGTCGGCAGTCCTCAGTCCCACAATGAGCAGTTCTTC CASSRVGSPQSHNEQFF
TRBJ1-2 TRBV20-1 - - TGCAGTGCTAGGGTCGGACATCCCAACTATGGCTACACCTTC CSARVGHPNYGYTF
TRBJ2-2 TRBV7-9 TRBD2 - TGTGCCAGCAGCCTCGGGGGATGGCGGGAGAGCACCGGGGAGCTGTTTTTT CASSLGGWRESTGELFF
TRBJ1-3 TRBV3-1 TRBD1 - TGTGCCAGCAGCCAAGATCGGGGTATGCGGGATCGGGACAGGTATTTT CASSQDRGMRDRDRYF
TRBJ2-3 TRBV20-1 TRBD2 - TGCAGTGCTAGTCTAGCGGGTCGCACAGATACGCAGTATTTT CSASLAGRTDTQYF
TRBJ2-3 TRBV5-1 - many TGCGCCAGCAGCTTGGATAGCGTTCCAGATACGCAGTATTTT CASSLDSVPDTQYF
TRBJ2-7 TRBV6-1 TRBD2 few TGTGCCACCAGCTTGCTTGGGCTAGCGGACTCCTACGAGCAGTACTTC CATSLLGLADSYEQYF
TRBJ1-5 TRBV7-8 TRBD1 - TGTGCCAGCAGTTGGGGGACAGGCCTCAATCAGCCCCAGCATTTT CASSWGTGLNQPQHF
TRBJ2-5 TRBV24-1 - - TGTGCCACCAGTGATCCTCTAGCTACCCAGTACTTC CATSDPLATQYF